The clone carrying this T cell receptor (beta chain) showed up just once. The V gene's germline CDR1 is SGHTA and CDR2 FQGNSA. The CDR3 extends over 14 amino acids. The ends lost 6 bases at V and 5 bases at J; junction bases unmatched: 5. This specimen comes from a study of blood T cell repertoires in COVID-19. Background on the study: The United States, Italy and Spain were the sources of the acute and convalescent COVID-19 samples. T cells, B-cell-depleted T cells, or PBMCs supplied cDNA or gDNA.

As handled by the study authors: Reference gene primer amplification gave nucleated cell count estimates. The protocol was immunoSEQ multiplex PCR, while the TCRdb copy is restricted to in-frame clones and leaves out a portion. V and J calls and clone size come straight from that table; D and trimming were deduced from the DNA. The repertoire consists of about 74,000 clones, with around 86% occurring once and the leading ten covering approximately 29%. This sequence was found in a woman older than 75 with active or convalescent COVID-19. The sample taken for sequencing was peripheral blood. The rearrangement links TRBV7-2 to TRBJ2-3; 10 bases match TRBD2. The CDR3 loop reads CASRSGGAGDTQYF. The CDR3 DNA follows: TGTGCCAGCAGGAGCGGGGGGGCCGGAGATACGCAGTATTTT.